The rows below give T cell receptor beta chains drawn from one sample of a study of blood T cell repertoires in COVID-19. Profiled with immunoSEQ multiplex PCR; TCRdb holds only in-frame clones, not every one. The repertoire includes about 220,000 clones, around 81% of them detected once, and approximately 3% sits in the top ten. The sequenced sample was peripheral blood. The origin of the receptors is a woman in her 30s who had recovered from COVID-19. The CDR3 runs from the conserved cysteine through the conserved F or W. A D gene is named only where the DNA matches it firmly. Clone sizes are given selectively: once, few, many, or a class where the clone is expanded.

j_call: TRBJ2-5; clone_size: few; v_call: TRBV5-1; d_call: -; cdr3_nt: TGCGCCAGCAGAGAGGATTGGGAGACCCAGTACTTC; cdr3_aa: CASREDWETQYF
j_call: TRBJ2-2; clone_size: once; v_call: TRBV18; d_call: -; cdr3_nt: TGTGCCAGCTCACCAATTCGTTCAGGGGCGGATACCGGGGAGCTGTTTTTT; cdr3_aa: CASSPIRSGADTGELFF
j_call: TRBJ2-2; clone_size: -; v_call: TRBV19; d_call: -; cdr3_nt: TGTGCCAGTAGTATAGATCTAGGGCAGGGAAGGGTGTTTTTT; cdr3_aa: CASSIDLGQGRVFF
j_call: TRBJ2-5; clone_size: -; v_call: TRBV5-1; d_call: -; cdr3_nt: TGCGCCAGCAGCTTGGAGTCGGGAAGCTTACAAGAGACCCAGTACTTC; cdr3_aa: CASSLESGSLQETQYF
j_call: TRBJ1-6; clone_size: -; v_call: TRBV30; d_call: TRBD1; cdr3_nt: TGTGCCTGGAGTCTCGACAGGGGGTACTCACCCCTCCACTTT; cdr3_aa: CAWSLDRGYSPLHF
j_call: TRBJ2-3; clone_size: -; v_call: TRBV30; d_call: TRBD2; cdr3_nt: TGTGCCTGGGGGCTAGCGGGAGGGAGCACAGATACGCAGTATTTT; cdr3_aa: CAWGLAGGSTDTQYF
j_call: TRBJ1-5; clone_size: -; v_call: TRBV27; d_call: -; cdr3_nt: TGTGCCAGCAGTTCAACAGGAGGGTACGGCAATCAGCCCCAGCATTTT; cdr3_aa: CASSSTGGYGNQPQHF
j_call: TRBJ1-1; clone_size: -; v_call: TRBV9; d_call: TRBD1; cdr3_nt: TGTGCCAGCAGCGCCGGGACAGGGGCGGGCGTGAACACTGAAGCTTTCTTT; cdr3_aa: CASSAGTGAGVNTEAFF
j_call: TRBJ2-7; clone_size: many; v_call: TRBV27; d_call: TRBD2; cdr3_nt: TGTGCCAGCAGTTTAGGTGGGAGGGTAATCGAGCAGTACTTC; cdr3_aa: CASSLGGRVIEQYF
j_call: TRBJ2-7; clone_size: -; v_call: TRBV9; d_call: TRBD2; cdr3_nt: TGTGCCAGCAGCTTAGCGGGAGGAAACTACGAGCAGTACTTC; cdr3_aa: CASSLAGGNYEQYF
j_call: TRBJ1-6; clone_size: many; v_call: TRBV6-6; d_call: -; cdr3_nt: TGTGCCAGCAGTTCCCCAGAAAATTCACCCCTCCACTTT; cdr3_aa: CASSSPENSPLHF
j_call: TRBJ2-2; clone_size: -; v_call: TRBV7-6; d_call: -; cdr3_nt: TGTGCCAGCAGCTCTAAGGGTAGCGCGAACACCGGGGAGCTGTTTTTT; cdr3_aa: CASSSKGSANTGELFF
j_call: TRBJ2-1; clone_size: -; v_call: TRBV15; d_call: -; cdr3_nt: TGTGCCACCAGCGCTTGGACAGTCGATGAGCAGTTCTTC; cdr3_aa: CATSAWTVDEQFF
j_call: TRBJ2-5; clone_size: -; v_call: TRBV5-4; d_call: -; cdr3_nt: TGTGCCAGCAGCTTGGGGGGAAGGAGGTGGGAGACCCAGTACTTC; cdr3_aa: CASSLGGRRWETQYF
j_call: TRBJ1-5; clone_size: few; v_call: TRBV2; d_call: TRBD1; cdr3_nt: TGTGCCAGCAGCGAAGACAGGGTGAGCAATCAGCCCCAGCATTTT; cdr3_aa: CASSEDRVSNQPQHF
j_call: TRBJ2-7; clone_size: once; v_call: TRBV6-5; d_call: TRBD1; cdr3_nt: TGTGCCAGCCGTACACATGTGACAGGGACATACGAGCAGTACTTC; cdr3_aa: CASRTHVTGTYEQYF
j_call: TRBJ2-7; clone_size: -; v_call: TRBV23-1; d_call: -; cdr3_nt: TGCGCCAGCAGTCAATCGACTGGATACTACGAGCAGTACTTC; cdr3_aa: CASSQSTGYYEQYF
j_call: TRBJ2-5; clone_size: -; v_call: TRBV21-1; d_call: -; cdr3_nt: TGTGCCAGCAGCAATACCGGGACAGGGGGCATGATACGCCAAGAGACCCAGTACTTC; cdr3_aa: CASSNTGTGGMIRQETQYF
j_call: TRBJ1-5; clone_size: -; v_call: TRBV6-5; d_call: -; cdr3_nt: TGTGCCAGCAGTCCCTCTGGCGGTAGCAATCAGCCCCAGCATTTT; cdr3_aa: CASSPSGGSNQPQHF
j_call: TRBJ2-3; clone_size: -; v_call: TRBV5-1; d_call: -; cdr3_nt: TGCGCCAGCAGCTTTCAGGGGATTGGTGGAGATACGCAGTATTTT; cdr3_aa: CASSFQGIGGDTQYF
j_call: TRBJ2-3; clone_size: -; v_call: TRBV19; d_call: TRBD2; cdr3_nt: TGTGCCAGTAGGGCATTAGCGGGAGGGCCGCGAGATACGCAGTATTTT; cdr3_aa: CASRALAGGPRDTQYF
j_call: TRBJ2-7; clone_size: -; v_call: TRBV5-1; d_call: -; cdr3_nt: TGCGCCAGCAGCTCCAGGGGCGGACCCTACGAGCAGTACTTC; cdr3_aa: CASSSRGGPYEQYF
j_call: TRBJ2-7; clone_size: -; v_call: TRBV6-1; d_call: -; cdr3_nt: TGTGCCAGCAGTGAAAGAGGTTCCAACGAGCAGTACTTC; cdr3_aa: CASSERGSNEQYF
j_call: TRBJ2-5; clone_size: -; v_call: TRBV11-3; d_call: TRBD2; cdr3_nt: TGTGCCAGCAGCCAGACTAGCGGAGAGACCCAGTACTTC; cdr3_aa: CASSQTSGETQYF
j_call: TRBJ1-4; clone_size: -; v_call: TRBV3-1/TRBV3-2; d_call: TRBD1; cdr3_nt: TGTGCCAGCAGCCAACGGACAGGGGCCAATGAAAAACTGTTTTTT; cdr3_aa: CASSQRTGANEKLFF
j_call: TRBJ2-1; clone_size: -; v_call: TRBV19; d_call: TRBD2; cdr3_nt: TGTGCCAGTAGTTGGACTAGCGTGAGCTCCTACAATGAGCAGTTCTTC; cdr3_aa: CASSWTSVSSYNEQFF
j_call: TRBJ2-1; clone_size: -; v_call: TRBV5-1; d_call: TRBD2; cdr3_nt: TGCGCCAGCAGCTTAACTAGCGGATTCTACAATGAGCAGTTCTTC; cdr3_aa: CASSLTSGFYNEQFF
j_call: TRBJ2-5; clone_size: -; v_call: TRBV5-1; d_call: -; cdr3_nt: TGCGCCAGCAGCTTACTGACCCAGGGGGGCGAGACCCAGTACTTC; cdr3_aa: CASSLLTQGGETQYF
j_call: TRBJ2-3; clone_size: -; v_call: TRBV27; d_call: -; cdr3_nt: TGTGCCAGCAGCCGGGGGAGCACAGATACGCAGTATTTT; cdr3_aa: CASSRGSTDTQYF
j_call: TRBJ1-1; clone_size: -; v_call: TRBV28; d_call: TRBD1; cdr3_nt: TGTGCCATCAACCAGGGACAGTCCTCGGCTTTCTTT; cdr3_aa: CAINQGQSSAFF
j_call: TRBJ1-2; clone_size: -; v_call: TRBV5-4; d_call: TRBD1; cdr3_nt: TGTGCCAGCAGTCGGGACAGGGTCTATGGCTACACCTTC; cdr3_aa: CASSRDRVYGYTF
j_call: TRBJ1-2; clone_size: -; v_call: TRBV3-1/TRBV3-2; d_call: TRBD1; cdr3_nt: TGTGCCAGCAGCCAAGAGTCAGGGGGTCGGGGCTACACCTTC; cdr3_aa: CASSQESGGRGYTF
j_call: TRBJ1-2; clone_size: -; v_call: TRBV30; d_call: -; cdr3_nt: TGTGCCTGGAGTTGGGACTCACCAGCCGCCTATGGCTACACCTTC; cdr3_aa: CAWSWDSPAAYGYTF
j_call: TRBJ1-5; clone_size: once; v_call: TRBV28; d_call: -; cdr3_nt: TGTGCCAGCAGTTATTCGAGGGGGAGCAATCAGCCCCAGCATTTT; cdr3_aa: CASSYSRGSNQPQHF